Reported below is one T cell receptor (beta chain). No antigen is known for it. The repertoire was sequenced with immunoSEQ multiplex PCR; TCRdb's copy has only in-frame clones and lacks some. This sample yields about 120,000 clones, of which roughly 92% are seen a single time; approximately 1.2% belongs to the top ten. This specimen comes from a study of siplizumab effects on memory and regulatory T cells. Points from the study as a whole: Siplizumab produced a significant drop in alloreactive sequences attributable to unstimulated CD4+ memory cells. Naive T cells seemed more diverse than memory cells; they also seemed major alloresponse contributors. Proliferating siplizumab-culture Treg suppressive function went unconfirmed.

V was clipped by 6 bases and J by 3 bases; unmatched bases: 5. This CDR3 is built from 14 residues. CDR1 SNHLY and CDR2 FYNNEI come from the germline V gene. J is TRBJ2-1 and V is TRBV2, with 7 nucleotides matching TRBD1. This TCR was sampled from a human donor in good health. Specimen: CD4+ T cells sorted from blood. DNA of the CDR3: TGTGCCAGCAGAGATACAGGGGTCTACAATGAGCAGTTCTTC. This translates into CASRDTGVYNEQFF.